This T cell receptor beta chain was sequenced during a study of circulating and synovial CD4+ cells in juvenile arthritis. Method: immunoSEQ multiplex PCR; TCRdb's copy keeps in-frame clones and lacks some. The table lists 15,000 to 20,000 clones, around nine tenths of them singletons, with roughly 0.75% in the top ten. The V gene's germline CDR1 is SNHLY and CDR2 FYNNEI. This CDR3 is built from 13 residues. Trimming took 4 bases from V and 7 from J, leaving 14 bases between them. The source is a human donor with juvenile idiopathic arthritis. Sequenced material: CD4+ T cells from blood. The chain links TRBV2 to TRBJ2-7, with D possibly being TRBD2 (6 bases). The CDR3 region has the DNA TGTGCCAGCAGTGCCCGGGACTCTGGGGAGCAGTACTTC. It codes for CASSARDSGEQYF.